Listed below are T cell receptor beta chains from one sample, sequenced in a study of cytomegalovirus exposure and HLA in healthy donors. Clones were read by immunoSEQ multiplex PCR, and TCRdb kept only the in-frame ones, dropping some. The table shows 100,000 or so clones, with around 68% occurring only once. Sequencing was performed on PBMCs. Receptors were obtained from a human donor in good health. The CDR3 runs from the conserved cysteine through the conserved F or W. D genes are given only for firm matches. Where a row states a size, it is once, few, many or the class of an expanded clone; other rows omit it.

>TRBJ2-1|TRBV18|.|.
TGTGCCAGCTCACCACAGGGGGGGGATGAGCAGTTCTTC
CASSPQGGDEQFF
>TRBJ1-5|TRBV10-1|few|.
TGCGCCAGCAGTGAAACTATCAATCAGCCCCAGCATTTT
CASSETINQPQHF
>TRBJ2-1|TRBV7-9|.|.
TGTGCCAGCAGCTTACAAGCTCTGGGCCTAAGCCACAATGAGCAGTTCTTC
CASSLQALGLSHNEQFF
>TRBJ1-1|TRBV10-3|.|.
TGTGCCATCAGTGAGGCAGGGGTAAACACTGAAGCTTTCTTT
CAISEAGVNTEAFF
>TRBJ1-1|TRBV7-3|.|.
TGTGCCAGCAGAAAGACAAGTATGAACACTGAAGCTTTCTTT
CASRKTSMNTEAFF
>TRBJ2-2|TRBV27|.|.
TGTGCCAGCAGTTCTGATTGGGATCTCAGCGGAACGAACACCGGGGAGCTGTTTTTT
CASSSDWDLSGTNTGELFF
>TRBJ2-1|TRBV7-8|.|TRBD2
TGTGCCAGCAGCTTCTCAGCGGGATCCTACAATGAGCAGTTCTTC
CASSFSAGSYNEQFF
>TRBJ1-6|TRBV2|.|.
TGTGCCAGCAGTGTGGCACCGACCTATAATTCACCCCTCCACTTT
CASSVAPTYNSPLHF
>TRBJ1-2|TRBV12-5|once|.
TGTGCTAGTGGGACGTCCGGGATCCATGGCTACACCTTC
CASGTSGIHGYTF
>TRBJ2-7|TRBV5-1|.|.
TGCGCCAGCAGCTATTCAGGGGATCCCTACGAGCAGTACTTC
CASSYSGDPYEQYF
>TRBJ2-1|TRBV5-1|.|.
TGCGCCAGCAGCTCCCATGTAACTAATGAGCAGTTCTTC
CASSSHVTNEQFF
>TRBJ2-1|TRBV5-1|.|TRBD2
TGCGCCAGCAGCTTGGTAGCGGGAGGGTTGGGCAATGAGCAGTTCTTC
CASSLVAGGLGNEQFF
>TRBJ1-1|TRBV5-1|.|.
TGCGCCAGCAGCTTGGGGTCCGGACAGCAACGTGAAGCTTTCTTT
CASSLGSGQQREAFF
>TRBJ2-7|TRBV5-1|few|TRBD2
TGCGCCAGCAGCCGACAGACTAGCGGGCGGCAGTACGAGCAGTACTTC
CASSRQTSGRQYEQYF
>TRBJ1-1|TRBV11-2|.|.
TGTGCCAGCAGCTCAGGCAGCGCGGATAGGACAAGGACCGAAGCTTTCTTT
CASSSGSADRTRTEAFF
>TRBJ1-1|TRBV14|.|.
TGTGCCAGCAGCCAAGTCGAGTTTACTGAAGCTTTCTTT
CASSQVEFTEAFF
>TRBJ1-5|TRBV30|.|.
TGTGCCTGGAGTGATGACAGGTTGAATCAGCCCCAGCATTTT
CAWSDDRLNQPQHF
>TRBJ2-7|TRBV11-2|.|TRBD2
TGTGCCAGCAGCCCTTCGGGACTAGCGGATTACGAGCAGTACTTC
CASSPSGLADYEQYF
>TRBJ2-1|TRBV10-3|.|TRBD1
TGTGCCATCAGTGGGGAGGACAGGGCTTTCTACAATGAGCAGTTCTTC
CAISGEDRAFYNEQFF
>TRBJ1-2|TRBV15|.|.
TGTGCCACCAGCAGAGATAGAGATTCGGGCTATGGCTACACCTTC
CATSRDRDSGYGYTF
>TRBJ1-5|TRBV18|.|.
TGTGCCAGCTCACCATACGGACAACGGAATCAGCCCCAGCATTTT
CASSPYGQRNQPQHF